These 21 T cell receptor beta chains were all obtained from the same sample, sequenced in a study of blood T cell repertoires in COVID-19. Libraries were prepared by immunoSEQ multiplex PCR; TCRdb keeps only in-frame clonotypes and omits some of them. The table shows about 410,000 clones, with 75% to 90% occurring only once. The sample was peripheral blood. All receptors come from a woman in her thirties or forties with COVID-19, enrolled during active disease.

The table lists this clone with a count of one. The chain links TRBV7-2 to TRBJ1-1; the D is unclear. The CDR3 covers 15 residues. V was cut by 4 bases and J by 4 bases, with 16 bases left in between. In germline, CDR1 is SGHTA, CDR2 FQGNSA. The chain's CDR3 is CASSSLPSGSTEAFF. CDR3 sequence (DNA): TGTGCCAGCAGCTCCTTGCCCTCGGGTAGCACTGAAGCTTTCTTT.

The rearrangement uses TRBV12-5 and TRBJ1-5; no clear D gene. The V and J ends lost 6 bases and 1 base respectively, with 10 bases between them. The length of the CDR3 is 14 residues. The germline gives CDR1 LGHNT, CDR2 FRNRAP. The CDR3 sequence: CASGPNTSNQPQHF. CDR3 nucleotides: TGTGCTAGTGGACCCAACACGAGCAATCAGCCCCAGCATTTT.

The chain links TRBV5-1 to TRBJ2-3, with D possibly matching TRBD1 (7 bases). The V end lost 0 bases, the J end lost 5 bases, and 10 bases lay between the germline ends. Germline V gene lookup returns CDR1 SGHRS and CDR2 YFSETQ. The CDR3 contains 14 residues. The CDR3 here is CASSLGQGGDTQYF. The CDR3 DNA reads as TGCGCCAGCAGCTTGGGGCAGGGGGGAGATACGCAGTATTTT.

This clone was counted between two and nine times. The chain links TRBV7-2 to TRBJ2-7; D not resolved. Germline V gene data show CDR1 as SGHTA and CDR2 as FQGNSA. This CDR3 is 11 amino acids long. With 5 bases removed from V and 4 bases from J, the gap between germline ends came to 6 bases. CDR3 coding DNA: TGTGCCAGCAGCCGGTGGTACGAGCAGTACTTC. Amino acids: CASSRWYEQYF.

This chain connects TRBV5-1 to TRBJ1-1; weak D call: TRBD1 (5 bases). The CDR3 has 15 residues. Germline V CDR1 and CDR2: SGHRS, YFSETQ. V lost 4 bases and J lost 1, with 14 bases in between. This chain's CDR3 is CASSPWGGSNTEAFF. Here the CDR3 DNA reads TGCGCCAGCAGCCCCTGGGGGGGGTCGAACACTGAAGCTTTCTTT. Filled out from reference TRBV5-1 and TRBJ1-1, the complete variable domain reads KAGVTQTPRYLIKTRGQQVTLSCSPISGHRSVSWYQQTPGQGLQFLFEYFSETQRNKGNFPGRFSGRQFSNSRSEMNVSTLELGDSALYLCASSPWGGSNTEAFFGQGTRLTVV.

The V and J genes are TRBV27 and TRBJ1-5; D is unclear. Germline V gene sequence: CDR1 MNHEY, CDR2 SMNVEV (reference sequence). The CDR3 covers 13 residues. Trimming cost V 2 bases and J 7 bases, with 9 bases left between them. CDR3 nucleotide sequence: TGTGCCAGCAGTTTAAACTCTCCCCAGCCCCAGCATTTT. This codes for CASSLNSPQPQHF.

V and J are TRBV7-2 and TRBJ2-5; 11 bases map to TRBD2. With V trimmed by 5 bases and J by 2 bases, 4 bases remained unmatched. Germline V gene lookup returns CDR1 SGHTA and CDR2 FQGNSA. The CDR3 loop spans 15 amino acids. DNA for the CDR3: TGTGCCAGCAGCCCCCTAGCGGGGGGACAAGAGACCCAGTACTTC. Amino acid sequence: CASSPLAGGQETQYF. Variable domain in full (rest from reference TRBV7-2 and TRBJ2-5): GAGVSQSPSNKVTEKGKDVELRCDPISGHTALYWYRQSLGQGLEFLIYFQGNSAPDKSGLPSDRFSAERTGGSVSTLTIQRTQQEDSAVYLCASSPLAGGQETQYFGPGTRLLVL.

In its sample, this clone was seen once. The chain carries TRBV6-5 and TRBJ1-6; D is unclear. This CDR3 is 12 amino acids long. V gave up 6 bases and J gave up 7 bases, with 7 bases separating them. The germline CDR1 and CDR2 sequences are MNHEY and SVGAGI. CDR3 nucleotide sequence: TGTGCCAGCAGACGGAGGAATTCACCCCTCCACTTT. Translation: CASRRRNSPLHF.

The chain recombines TRBV27 with TRBJ2-5, with D uncertain. This CDR3 region has 15 residues. V was shortened by 2 bases and J by 0 bases, with 10 bases between the two germline ends. Germline V gene data show CDR1 as MNHEY and CDR2 as SMNVEV (reference sequence). CDR3 DNA: TGTGCCAGCAGTTTACCCTATCTGTACCAAGAGACCCAGTACTTC. This translates into CASSLPYLYQETQYF.

The chain is built from TRBV27 and TRBJ1-2; no reliable D call. The V and J ends lost 0 bases and 4 bases respectively, with 9 bases between them. The V gene's germline CDR1 is MNHEY and CDR2 SMNVEV (reference sequence). The CDR3 totals 14 residues. The DNA of the CDR3 is TGTGCCAGCAGTTTATCTCCGGGAGGCTATGGCTACACCTTC. Amino acid sequence: CASSLSPGGYGYTF.

V gene TRBV7-9 combines with J gene TRBJ1-2; 10 nucleotides line up with TRBD1. CDR3 length equals 16 residues. Germline values: CDR1 SEHNR, CDR2 FQNEAQ (reference sequence). With V trimmed by 1 base and J by 4 bases, 6 bases remained unmatched. The CDR3: CASSLGQGALSYGYTF. The CDR3 DNA sequence: TGTGCCAGCAGCTTAGGACAGGGGGCCCTTAGCTATGGCTACACCTTC. Supplemented by reference TRBV7-9 and TRBJ1-2, the full variable domain reads DTGVSQNPRHKITKRGQNVTFRCDPISEHNRLYWYRQTLGQGPEFLTYFQNEAQLEKSRLLSDRFSAERPKGSFSTLEIQRTEQGDSAMYLCASSLGQGALSYGYTFGSGTRLTVV.

The chain uses TRBV6-5 and TRBJ1-2, with D perhaps TRBD1 (6 bases). V gave up 7 bases and J gave up 3 bases, with 15 bases separating them. The germline V gene encodes CDR1 MNHEY and CDR2 SVGAGI. The CDR3 totals 14 residues. CDR3 DNA sequence: TGTGCCAGCACCAGGGACACCGCGGACTATGGCTACACCTTC. Translating gives CASTRDTADYGYTF.

CDR3 sequence: CASNLGGPNEKLFF. The CDR3 bases are TGTGCCAGCAATCTCGGGGGGCCTAATGAAAAACTGTTTTTT. The gene calls are TRBV6-5 and TRBJ1-4; a possible D gene is TRBD1 (6 bases). The V and J ends lost 7 bases and 3 bases respectively, with 12 bases between them. CDR1 MNHEY and CDR2 SVGAGI come from the germline V gene. The CDR3 is 14 residues long.

The V gene is TRBV7-2, the J gene TRBJ1-2; 9 bases are a match to TRBD1. The CDR3 sequence is 14 residues long. The V gene's germline CDR1 is SGHTA and CDR2 FQGNSA. V trimming: 5 bases; J trimming: 8 bases; junction bases outside the gene matches: 9. The DNA of the CDR3 is TGTGCCAGCAGCGGACGGGGACAGGGATTAGGCTACACCTTC. Protein sequence: CASSGRGQGLGYTF.

This clone was seen only once. V and J are TRBV6-2 or TRBV6-3 and TRBJ2-7; D is possibly TRBD1 (6 bases). V was shortened by 5 bases and J by 6 bases, with 8 bases between the two germline ends. This CDR3 region has 11 residues. Germline V lookup: CDR1 MNHEY, CDR2 SVGEGT. CDR3 sequence (DNA): TGTGCCAGCAGTAGGACAGCCGAGCAGTACTTC. It codes for CASSRTAEQYF.

This clone was seen a handful of times. This sequence joins TRBV9 and TRBJ2-2, with TRBD1 identical over 10 bases. The CDR3 is 17 amino acids. Losses at the gene ends were 2 bases for V and 1 base for J; bases not matched to a gene: 5. CDR1 SGDLS and CDR2 YYNGEE come from the germline V gene. The chain's CDR3 is CASSVSGTGVNTGELFF. CDR3 nucleotides: TGTGCCAGCAGCGTGTCCGGGACAGGGGTGAACACCGGGGAGCTGTTTTTT.

The CDR3 loop is CASKAPTGEQFF. In DNA, the CDR3 is TGTGCCAGCAAGGCTCCGACGGGTGAGCAGTTCTTC. The chain combines TRBV6-5 with TRBJ2-1; no firm D call. The V gene lost 7 bases and the J gene lost 9 bases, with 13 bases spanning the gap. Germline-derived CDR1 and CDR2 are MNHEY and SVGAGI. The CDR3 contains 12 residues.

This clone occurred once. The chain couples TRBV6-5 to TRBJ1-2; maybe TRBD1 (6 bases). V lost 5 bases to trimming and J lost 3 bases, with 16 bases between them. The CDR3 is 15 residues long. CDR1 and CDR2 (germline): MNHEY, SVGAGI. CDR3 in DNA: TGTGCCAGCAGTACTCCCGAGGGGGGGGACTATGGCTACACCTTC. It is translated as CASSTPEGGDYGYTF.

The chain uses TRBV5-1 and TRBJ1-2, with 7 bases lining up with TRBD1. The CDR3 sequence is 16 residues long. The germline gives CDR1 SGHRS, CDR2 YFSETQ. V shed 2 bases and J 3 bases; nucleotides not matched to a gene: 10. The CDR3 nucleotides are TGCGCCAGCAGCTTTTTTCAGACAGGGAAACACTATGGCTACACCTTC. This codes for CASSFFQTGKHYGYTF.

The gene calls are TRBV7-6 and TRBJ1-1, with D hard to call. V was pared by 2 bases and J by 1 base, with 5 bases between. This CDR3 region has 13 residues. CDR1 is SGHVS and CDR2 is FNYEAQ in the germline V gene. The CDR3: CASSLFKNTEAFF. The CDR3 bases are TGTGCCAGCAGCTTATTTAAGAACACTGAAGCTTTCTTT.

The genes are TRBV7-9 and TRBJ2-7, with 7 bases fitting TRBD1. Germline trimming cut 5 bases from V and 3 bases from J; bases unmatched to any gene: 13. Germline lookup yields CDR1 SEHNR and CDR2 FQNEAQ (reference sequence). The CDR3 runs 16 residues. The CDR3 region is CASSLPGQGQYYEQYF. CDR3 in DNA: TGTGCCAGCAGCCTACCAGGTCAGGGACAGTACTACGAGCAGTACTTC.